This T cell receptor beta chain is drawn from a study of T cells in Graves' hyperthyroidism and ophthalmopathy. In its sample, this clonotype was seen a few times. Its antigen is not known. The CDR3 covers 14 residues. CDR1 and CDR2 from the germline V gene are SGHDT and YYEEEE. The V end lost 4 bases, the J end lost 4 bases, and 11 bases lay between the germline ends. Disease duration under 2 months; hyperthyroidism patients were aged 18 to 65. Used for diagnoses were clinical symptoms, serum thyroxine and TRAb, thyroid ultrasound and orbital computed tomography. Regarding the study as a whole: Peripheral blood also featured most of the thyroid clonotypes expanded above 0.001. In simple terms, a model built on 13 V-J features told ophthalmopathy apart from stable hyperthyroidism.

Regions amplified from RNA transcripts were the TCR beta CDR3 regions. The study used the HTBI primer set for a first-round RT-PCR of the TCR CDR3. TCRdb itself ran the multiplex PCR reads through MiXCR, one entry per CDR3 protein. The table shows 600,000 to 850,000 distinct CDR3 sequences, with around 19% occurring only once. The specimen sequenced was blood. This receptor was identified in a woman aged 45-65 years with Graves' hyperthyroidism that later progressed to Graves' ophthalmopathy. The chain carries TRBV5-6 and TRBJ1-4, with D hard to call. CDR3 sequence (DNA): TGTGCCAGCAGCCGCGTGCCAAATAATGAAAAACTGTTTTTT. Protein sequence: CASSRVPNNEKLFF.